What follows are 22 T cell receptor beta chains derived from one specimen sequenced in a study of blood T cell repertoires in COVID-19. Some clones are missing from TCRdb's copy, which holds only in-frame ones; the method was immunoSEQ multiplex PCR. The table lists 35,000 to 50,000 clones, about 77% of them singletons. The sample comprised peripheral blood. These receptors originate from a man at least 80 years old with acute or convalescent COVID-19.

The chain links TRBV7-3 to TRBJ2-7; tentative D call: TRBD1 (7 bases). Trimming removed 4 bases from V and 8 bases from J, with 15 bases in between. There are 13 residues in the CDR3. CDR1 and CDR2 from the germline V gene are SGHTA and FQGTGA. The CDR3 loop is CASSSTGAGQQYF. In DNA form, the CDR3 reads TGTGCCAGCAGCTCCACAGGGGCGGGACAGCAGTACTTC.

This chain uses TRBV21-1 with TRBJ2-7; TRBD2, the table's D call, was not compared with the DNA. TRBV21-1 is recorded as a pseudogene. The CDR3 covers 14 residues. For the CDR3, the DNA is TGTGCCAGCAGCTTCCAGGGACTTCTCTACGAGCAGTACTTC. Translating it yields CASSFQGLLYEQYF.

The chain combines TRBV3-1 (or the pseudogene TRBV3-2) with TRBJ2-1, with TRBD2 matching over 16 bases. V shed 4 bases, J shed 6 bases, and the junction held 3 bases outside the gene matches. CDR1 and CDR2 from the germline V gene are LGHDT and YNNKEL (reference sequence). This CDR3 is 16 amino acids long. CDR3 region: CASSLGTSGRGNEQFF. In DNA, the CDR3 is TGTGCCAGCAGCCTCGGGACTAGCGGGAGGGGCAATGAGCAGTTCTTC.

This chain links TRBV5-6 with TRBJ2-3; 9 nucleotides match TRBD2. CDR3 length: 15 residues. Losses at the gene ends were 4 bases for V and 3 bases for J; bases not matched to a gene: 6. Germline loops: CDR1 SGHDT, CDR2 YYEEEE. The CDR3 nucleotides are TGTGCCAGCAGCGCGGGACTAGCCAAAACAGATACGCAGTATTTT. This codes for CASSAGLAKTDTQYF.

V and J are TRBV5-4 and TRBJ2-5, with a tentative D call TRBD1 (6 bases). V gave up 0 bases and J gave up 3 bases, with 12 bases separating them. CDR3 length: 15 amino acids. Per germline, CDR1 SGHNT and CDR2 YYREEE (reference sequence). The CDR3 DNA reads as TGTGCCAGCAGCTTGGCCGTCCAGGGGAAAGAGACCCAGTACTTC. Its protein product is CASSLAVQGKETQYF.

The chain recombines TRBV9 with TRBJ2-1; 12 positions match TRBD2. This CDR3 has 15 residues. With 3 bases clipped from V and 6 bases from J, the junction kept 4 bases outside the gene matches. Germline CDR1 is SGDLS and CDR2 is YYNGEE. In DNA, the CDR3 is TGTGCCAGCAGCGCCACTAGCGGGAGGATCAATGAGCAGTTCTTC. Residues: CASSATSGRINEQFF.

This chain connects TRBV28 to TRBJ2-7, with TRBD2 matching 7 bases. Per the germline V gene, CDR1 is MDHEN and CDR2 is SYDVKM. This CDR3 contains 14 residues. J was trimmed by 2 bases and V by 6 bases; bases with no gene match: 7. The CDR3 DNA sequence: TGTGCCAGCAGGAGCGCCGCGGGGGCCTACGAGCAGTACTTC. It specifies CASRSAAGAYEQYF.

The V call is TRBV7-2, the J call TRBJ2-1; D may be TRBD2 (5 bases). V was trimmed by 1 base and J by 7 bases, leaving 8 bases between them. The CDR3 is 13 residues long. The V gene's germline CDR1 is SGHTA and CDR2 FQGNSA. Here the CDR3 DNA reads TGTGCCAGCAGCTTAGGAACGGGAAATGAGCAGTTCTTC. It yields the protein CASSLGTGNEQFF. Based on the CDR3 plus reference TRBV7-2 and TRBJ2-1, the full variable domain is GAGVSQSPSNKVTEKGKDVELRCDPISGHTALYWYRQSLGQGLEFLIYFQGNSAPDKSGLPSDRFSAERTGGSVSTLTIQRTQQEDSAVYLCASSLGTGNEQFFGPGTRLTVL.

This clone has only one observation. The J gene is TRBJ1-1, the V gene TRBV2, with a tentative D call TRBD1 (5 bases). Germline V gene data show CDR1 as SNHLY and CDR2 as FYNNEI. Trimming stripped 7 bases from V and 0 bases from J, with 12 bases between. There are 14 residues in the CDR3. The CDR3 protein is CASKNPGLNTEAFF. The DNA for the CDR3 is TGTGCCAGCAAGAATCCAGGGTTGAACACTGAAGCTTTCTTT.

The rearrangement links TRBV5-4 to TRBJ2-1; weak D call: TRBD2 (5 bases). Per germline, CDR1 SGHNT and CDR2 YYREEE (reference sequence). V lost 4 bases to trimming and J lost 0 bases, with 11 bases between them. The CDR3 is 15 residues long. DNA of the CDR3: TGTGCCAGCAGCGAGGACTTATCCTCCTACAATGAGCAGTTCTTC. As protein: CASSEDLSSYNEQFF.

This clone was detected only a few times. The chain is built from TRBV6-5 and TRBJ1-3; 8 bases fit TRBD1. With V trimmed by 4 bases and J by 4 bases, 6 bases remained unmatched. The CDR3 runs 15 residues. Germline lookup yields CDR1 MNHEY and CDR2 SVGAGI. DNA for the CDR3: TGTGCCAGCAGTTTCGACAGGGGAAAAGGAAACACCATATATTTT. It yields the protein CASSFDRGKGNTIYF.

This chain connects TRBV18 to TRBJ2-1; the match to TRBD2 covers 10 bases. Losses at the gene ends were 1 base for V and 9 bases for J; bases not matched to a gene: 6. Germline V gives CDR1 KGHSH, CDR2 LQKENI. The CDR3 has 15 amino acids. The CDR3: CASSPQREGQGEQFF. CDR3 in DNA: TGTGCCAGCTCACCACAGCGGGAGGGCCAAGGTGAGCAGTTCTTC.

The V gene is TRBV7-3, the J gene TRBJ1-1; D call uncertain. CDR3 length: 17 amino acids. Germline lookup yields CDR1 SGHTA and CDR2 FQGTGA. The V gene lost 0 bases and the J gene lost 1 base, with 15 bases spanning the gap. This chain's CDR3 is CASSLTFDTVGNTEAFF. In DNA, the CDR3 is TGTGCCAGCAGCTTAACCTTCGACACGGTGGGGAACACTGAAGCTTTCTTT.

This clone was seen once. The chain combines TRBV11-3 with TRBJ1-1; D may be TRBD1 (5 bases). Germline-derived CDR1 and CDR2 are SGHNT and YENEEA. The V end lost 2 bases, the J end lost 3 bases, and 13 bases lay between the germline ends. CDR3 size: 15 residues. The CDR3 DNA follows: TGTGCCAGCAGCTTACGTGGCGGGGCCTACACTGAAGCTTTCTTT. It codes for CASSLRGGAYTEAFF.

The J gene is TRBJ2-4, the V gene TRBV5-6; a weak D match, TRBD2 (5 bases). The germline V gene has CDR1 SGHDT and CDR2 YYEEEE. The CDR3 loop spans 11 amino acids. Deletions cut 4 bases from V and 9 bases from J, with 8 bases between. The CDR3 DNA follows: TGTGCCAGCAGCACCGAGGGCATTCAGTACTTC. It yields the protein CASSTEGIQYF. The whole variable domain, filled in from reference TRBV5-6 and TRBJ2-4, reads DAGVTQSPTHLIKTRGQQVTLRCSPKSGHDTVSWYQQALGQGPQFIFQYYEEEERQRGNFPDRFSGHQFPNYSSELNVNALLLGDSALYLCASSTEGIQYFGAGTRLSVL.

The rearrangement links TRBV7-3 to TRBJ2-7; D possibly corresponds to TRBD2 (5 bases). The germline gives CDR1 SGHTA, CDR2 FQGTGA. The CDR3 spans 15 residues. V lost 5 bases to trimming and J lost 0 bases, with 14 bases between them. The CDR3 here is CASSPMGGGSYEQYF. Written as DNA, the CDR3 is TGTGCCAGCAGCCCGATGGGCGGAGGCTCCTACGAGCAGTACTTC.

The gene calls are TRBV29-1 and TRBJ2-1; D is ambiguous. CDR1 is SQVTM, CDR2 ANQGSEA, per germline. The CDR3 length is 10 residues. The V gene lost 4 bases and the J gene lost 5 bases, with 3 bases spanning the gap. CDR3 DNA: TGCAGCGTTGGAGACAATGAGCAGTTCTTC. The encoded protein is CSVGDNEQFF.

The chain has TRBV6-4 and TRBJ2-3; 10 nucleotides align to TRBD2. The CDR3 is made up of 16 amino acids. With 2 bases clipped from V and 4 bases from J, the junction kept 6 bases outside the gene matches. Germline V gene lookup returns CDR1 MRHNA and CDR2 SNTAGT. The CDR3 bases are TGTGCCAGCAGTGACGGTCCTAGCGGGAGTTCAGATACGCAGTATTTT. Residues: CASSDGPSGSSDTQYF.

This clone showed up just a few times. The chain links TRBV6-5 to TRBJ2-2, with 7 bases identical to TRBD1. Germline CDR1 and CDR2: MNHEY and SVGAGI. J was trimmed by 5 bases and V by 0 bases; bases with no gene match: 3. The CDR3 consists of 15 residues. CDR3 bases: TGTGCCAGCAGTTACTCCCACAGGGGTACCGGGGAGCTGTTTTTT. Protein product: CASSYSHRGTGELFF.

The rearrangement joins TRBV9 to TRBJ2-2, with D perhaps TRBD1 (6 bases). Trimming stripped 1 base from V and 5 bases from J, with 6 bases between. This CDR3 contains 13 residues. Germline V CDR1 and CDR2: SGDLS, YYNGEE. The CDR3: CASSVQGTGELFF. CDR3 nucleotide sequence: TGTGCCAGCAGCGTACAGGGGACCGGGGAGCTGTTTTTT.

Here the CDR3 DNA reads TGTGCCATCACCCTTGGGACAGGGAGAGGAAACACCATATATTTT. Amino acids: CAITLGTGRGNTIYF. The chain combines TRBV10-3 with TRBJ1-3; 9 bases map to TRBD1. The CDR3 extends over 15 amino acids. V gave up 7 bases and J gave up 4 bases; unmatched junction bases: 8. Germline CDR1 ENHRY, CDR2 SYGVKD.

The DNA of the CDR3 is TGTGCCAGCGGTTCCCAGGGGGGCACCGGGGAGCTGTTTTTT. It encodes CASGSQGGTGELFF. This chain uses TRBV5-6 with TRBJ2-2; maybe TRBD1 (7 bases). V was shortened by 7 bases and J by 4 bases, with 14 bases between the two germline ends. CDR1 is SGHDT, CDR2 YYEEEE, per germline. This CDR3 has 14 amino acids.